Below, 8 T cell receptor beta chains from the same sample are listed, as sequenced in a study of cytomegalovirus exposure and HLA in healthy donors. Researchers ran the PCR with 60 Vbeta and 13 Jbeta primers. Clones were read by immunoSEQ multiplex PCR, and TCRdb kept only the in-frame ones, dropping some. The data hold 65,000 to 95,000 clones, with 75% observed a single time. The sample consisted of PBMCs. Receptors originate from a man between 65 and 85 years old in good health and CMV-seronegative.

This sequence joins TRBV11-2 and TRBJ2-2, with TRBD1 matching over 7 bases. The germline gives CDR1 SGHAT, CDR2 FQNNGV. V was pared by 6 bases and J by 6 bases, with 10 bases of the junction left unmatched. CDR3 length: 15 amino acids. CDR3 in DNA: TGTGCCAGCAGATTGAACAGGGGTACGTCCGGGGAGCTGTTTTTT. Protein product: CASRLNRGTSGELFF.

This clone was counted only a few times. The chain recombines TRBV5-6 with TRBJ1-5, with unresolved D. V lost 0 bases and J 4 bases, leaving 8 bases between the germline ends. This CDR3 contains 14 residues. Germline CDR1 reads SGHDT; CDR2 reads YYEEEE. The CDR3 coding sequence is TGTGCCAGCAGCTTGGTTGGGAGAAATCAGCCCCAGCATTTT. As protein: CASSLVGRNQPQHF.

V is TRBV4-1 and J is TRBJ2-5, with 11 bases fitting TRBD2. With the DNA end fitting TRBJ2-7 better, the J assignment may be wrong. The germline V gene encodes CDR1 MGHRA and CDR2 YSYEKL. The CDR3 contains 17 residues. The CDR3 spells CASSQDESSGGVYEQYF. The CDR3 DNA sequence: TGCGCCAGCAGCCAAGATGAGAGTAGCGGGGGGGTCTACGAGCAGTACTTC.

The chain couples TRBV6-5 to TRBJ2-1, with 12 nucleotides matching TRBD2. Per the germline V gene, CDR1 is MNHEY and CDR2 is SVGAGI. The junction had 8 bases not matched to a gene; V was cut back by 4 bases and J by 7 bases. The CDR3 is 16 residues long. CDR3 loop: CASSSLAGGPGNEQFF. The CDR3 coding sequence is TGTGCCAGCAGTTCCCTAGCGGGAGGGCCAGGAAATGAGCAGTTCTTC.

J is TRBJ2-1 and V is TRBV30, with a tentative D call TRBD1 (5 bases). The germline V gene has CDR1 GTSNPN and CDR2 SVGIG (reference sequence). This CDR3 comprises 13 residues. Trimming removed 2 bases at V and 3 bases at J, with 8 bases between. This chain's CDR3 is CAWSTGIYNEQFF. The CDR3 DNA reads as TGTGCCTGGAGTACAGGCATCTACAATGAGCAGTTCTTC.

This clone was counted only a few times. The chain employs TRBV2 and TRBJ2-7; D might be TRBD2 (6 bases). This CDR3 contains 13 residues. Germline V gene sequence: CDR1 SNHLY, CDR2 FYNNEI. With 4 bases removed from V and 8 bases from J, the gap between germline ends came to 15 bases. In nucleotides, the CDR3 is TGTGCCAGCAGTGGAGGGGAAAGCGGGCAGCAGTACTTC. Amino acid sequence: CASSGGESGQQYF.

The chain combines TRBV11-2 with TRBJ2-3; 8 bases line up with TRBD2. CDR1 is SGHAT and CDR2 is FQNNGV in the germline V gene. CDR3 length equals 16 residues. Trimming at V came to 1 base and at J to 3 bases, leaving 6 bases not matched to a gene. The CDR3 protein is CASSLGTAGETDTQYF. CDR3 DNA: TGTGCCAGCAGCTTAGGGACAGCGGGGGAGACAGATACGCAGTATTTT. The full variable domain, in which reference TRBV11-2 and TRBJ2-3 provide the parts outside the CDR3, is EAGVAQSPRYKIIEKRQSVAFWCNPISGHATLYWYQQILGQGPKLLIQFQNNGVVDDSQLPKDRFSAERLKGVDSTLKIQPAKLEDSAVYLCASSLGTAGETDTQYFGPGTRLTVL.

The chain uses TRBV30 and TRBJ1-2; TRBD1 agrees at 9 bases. The CDR3 covers 14 residues. The V and J ends lost 2 bases and 4 bases, in that order; junction bases with no gene match: 5. The germline V gene encodes CDR1 GTSNPN and CDR2 SVGIG (reference sequence). The CDR3 coding sequence is TGTGCCTGGAGTCGACAGGGGGTAGCCTATGGCTACACCTTC. Its protein is CAWSRQGVAYGYTF.